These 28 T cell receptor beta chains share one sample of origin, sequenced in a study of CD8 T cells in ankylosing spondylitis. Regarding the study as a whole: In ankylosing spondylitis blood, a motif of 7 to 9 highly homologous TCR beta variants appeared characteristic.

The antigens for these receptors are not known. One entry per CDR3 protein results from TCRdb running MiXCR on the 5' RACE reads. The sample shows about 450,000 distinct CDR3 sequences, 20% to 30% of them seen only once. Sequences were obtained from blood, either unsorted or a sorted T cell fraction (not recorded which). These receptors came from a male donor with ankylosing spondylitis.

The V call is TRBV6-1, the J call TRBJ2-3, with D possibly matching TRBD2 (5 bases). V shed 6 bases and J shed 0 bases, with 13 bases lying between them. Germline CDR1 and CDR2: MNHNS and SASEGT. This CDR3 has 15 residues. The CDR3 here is CASSPSGKSTDTQYF. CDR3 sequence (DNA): TGTGCCAGCAGCCCTTCGGGGAAGAGCACAGATACGCAGTATTTT.

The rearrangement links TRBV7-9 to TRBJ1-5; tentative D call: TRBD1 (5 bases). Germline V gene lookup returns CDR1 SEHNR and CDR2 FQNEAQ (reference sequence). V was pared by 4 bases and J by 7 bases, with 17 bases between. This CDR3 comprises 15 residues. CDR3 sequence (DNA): TGTGCCAGCAGCTCTAACGGGGGAGTGGGCCAGCCCCAGCATTTT. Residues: CASSSNGGVGQPQHF.

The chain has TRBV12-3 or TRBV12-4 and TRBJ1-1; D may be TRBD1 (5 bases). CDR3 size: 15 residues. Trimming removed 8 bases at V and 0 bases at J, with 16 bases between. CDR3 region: CASAPPGRMNTEAFF. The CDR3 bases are TGTGCCAGCGCACCTCCGGGACGGATGAACACTGAAGCTTTCTTT.

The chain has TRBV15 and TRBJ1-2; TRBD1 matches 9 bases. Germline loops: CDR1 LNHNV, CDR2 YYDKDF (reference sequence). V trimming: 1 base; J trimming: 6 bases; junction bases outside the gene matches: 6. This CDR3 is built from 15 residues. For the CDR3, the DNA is TGTGCCACCAGCAGAGCCCAACAGGGGGCGAATGGCTACACCTTC. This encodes CATSRAQQGANGYTF.

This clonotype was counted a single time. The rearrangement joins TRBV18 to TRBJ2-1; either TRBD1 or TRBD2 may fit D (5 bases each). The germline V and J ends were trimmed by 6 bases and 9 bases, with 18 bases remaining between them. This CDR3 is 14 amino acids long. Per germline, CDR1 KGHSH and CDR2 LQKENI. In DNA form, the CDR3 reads TGTGCCAGCTCCCTCGCGAGGGGAGTAGGTGAGCAGTTCTTC. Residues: CASSLARGVGEQFF.

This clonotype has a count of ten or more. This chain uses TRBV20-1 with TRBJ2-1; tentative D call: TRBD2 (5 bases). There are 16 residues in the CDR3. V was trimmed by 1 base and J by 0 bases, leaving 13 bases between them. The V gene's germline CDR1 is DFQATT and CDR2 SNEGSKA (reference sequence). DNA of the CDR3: TGCAGTGCTAGAGCCGCAGCGGCGAGCTCCTACAATGAGCAGTTCTTC. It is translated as CSARAAAASSYNEQFF.

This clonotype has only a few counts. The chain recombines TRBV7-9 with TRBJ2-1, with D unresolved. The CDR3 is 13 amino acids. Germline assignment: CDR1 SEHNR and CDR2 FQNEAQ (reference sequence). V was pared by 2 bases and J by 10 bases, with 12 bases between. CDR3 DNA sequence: TGTGCCAGCAGCTTAAGAGGTCAGGACGAGCAGTTCTTC. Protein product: CASSLRGQDEQFF.

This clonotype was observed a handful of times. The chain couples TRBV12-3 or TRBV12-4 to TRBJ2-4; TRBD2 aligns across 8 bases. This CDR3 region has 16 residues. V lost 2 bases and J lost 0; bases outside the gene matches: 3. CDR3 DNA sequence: TGTGCCAGCAGTTTAACCCGGGGGGGAGCCAAAAACATTCAGTACTTC. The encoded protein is CASSLTRGGAKNIQYF.

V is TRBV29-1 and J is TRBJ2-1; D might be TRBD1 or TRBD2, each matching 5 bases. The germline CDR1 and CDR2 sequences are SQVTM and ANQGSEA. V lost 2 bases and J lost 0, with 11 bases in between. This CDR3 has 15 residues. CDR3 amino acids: CSVELGDLSYNEQFF. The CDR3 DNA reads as TGCAGCGTTGAATTGGGGGACCTCTCCTACAATGAGCAGTTCTTC.

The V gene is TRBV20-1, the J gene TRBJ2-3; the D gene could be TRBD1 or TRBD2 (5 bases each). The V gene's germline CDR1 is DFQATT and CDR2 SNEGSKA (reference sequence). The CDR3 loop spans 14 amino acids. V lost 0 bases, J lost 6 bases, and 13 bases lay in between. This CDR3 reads CSARDPGATDTQYF. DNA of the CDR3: TGCAGTGCTAGAGATCCCGGGGCCACCGATACGCAGTATTTT.

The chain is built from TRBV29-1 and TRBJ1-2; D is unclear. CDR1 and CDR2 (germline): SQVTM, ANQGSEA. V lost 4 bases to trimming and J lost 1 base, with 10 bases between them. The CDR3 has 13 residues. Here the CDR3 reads CSVGSDVNYGYTF. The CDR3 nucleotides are TGCAGCGTTGGAAGCGACGTTAACTATGGCTACACCTTC. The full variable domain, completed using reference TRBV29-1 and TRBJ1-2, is SAVISQKPSRDICQRGTSLTIQCQVDSQVTMMFWYRQQPGQSLTLIATANQGSEATYESGFVIDKFPISRPNLTFSTLTVSNMSPEDSSIYLCSVGSDVNYGYTFGSGTRLTVV.

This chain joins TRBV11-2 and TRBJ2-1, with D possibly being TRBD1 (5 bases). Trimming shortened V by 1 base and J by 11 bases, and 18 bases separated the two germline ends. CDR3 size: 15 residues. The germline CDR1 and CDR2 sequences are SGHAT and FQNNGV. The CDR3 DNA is TGTGCCAGCAGCTTAGGGAAACTTACAGGTCACCAGCAGTTCTTC. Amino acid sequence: CASSLGKLTGHQQFF. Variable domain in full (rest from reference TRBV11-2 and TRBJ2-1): EAGVAQSPRYKIIEKRQSVAFWCNPISGHATLYWYQQILGQGPKLLIQFQNNGVVDDSQLPKDRFSAERLKGVDSTLKIQPAKLEDSAVYLCASSLGKLTGHQQFFGPGTRLTVL.

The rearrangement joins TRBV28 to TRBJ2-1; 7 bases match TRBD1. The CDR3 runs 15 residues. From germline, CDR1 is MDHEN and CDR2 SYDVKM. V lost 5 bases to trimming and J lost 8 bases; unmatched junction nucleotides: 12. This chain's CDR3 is CASSPLDRDGDEQFF. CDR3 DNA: TGTGCCAGCAGTCCTCTCGACAGGGATGGAGATGAGCAGTTCTTC.

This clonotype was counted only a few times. The DNA of the CDR3 is TGTGCCAGCAGGGAGGGACAGAATAACTATGGCTACACCTTC. Translated, it gives CASREGQNNYGYTF. The rearrangement links TRBV12-3 or TRBV12-4 to TRBJ1-2; 7 positions match TRBD1. This CDR3 comprises 14 residues. The V gene end was trimmed by 6 bases and the J gene end by 1 base; junction bases not matched to a gene: 5.

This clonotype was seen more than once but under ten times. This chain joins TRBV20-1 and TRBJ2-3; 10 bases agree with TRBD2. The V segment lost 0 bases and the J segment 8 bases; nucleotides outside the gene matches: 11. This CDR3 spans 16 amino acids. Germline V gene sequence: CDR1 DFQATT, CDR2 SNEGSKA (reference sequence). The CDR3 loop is CSARDLGVAGGVTQYF. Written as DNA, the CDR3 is TGCAGTGCTAGAGATTTAGGGGTAGCGGGAGGCGTTACGCAGTATTTT.

The CDR3 nucleotides read TGTGCCAGCAGCTCTAGTCGGGGCAGGGCTAGCAATCAGCCCCAGCATTTT. Translated, it gives CASSSSRGRASNQPQHF. The J gene is TRBJ1-5, the V gene TRBV7-9, with a tentative D call TRBD1 (5 bases). V was shortened by 4 bases and J by 0 bases, with 16 bases between the two germline ends. The CDR3 consists of 17 residues. Germline CDR1 SEHNR, CDR2 FQNEAQ (reference sequence).

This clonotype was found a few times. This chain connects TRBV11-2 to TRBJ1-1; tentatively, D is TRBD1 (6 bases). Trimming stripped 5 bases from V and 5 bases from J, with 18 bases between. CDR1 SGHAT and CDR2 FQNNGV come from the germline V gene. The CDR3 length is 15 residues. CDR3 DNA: TGTGCCAGCAGCCCTCGGACAGCCCGGTGGACTGAAGCTTTCTTT. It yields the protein CASSPRTARWTEAFF.

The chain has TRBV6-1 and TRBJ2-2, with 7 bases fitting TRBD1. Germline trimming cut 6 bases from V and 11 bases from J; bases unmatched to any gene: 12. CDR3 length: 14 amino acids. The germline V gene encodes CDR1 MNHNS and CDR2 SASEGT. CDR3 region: CASSFGQVLGELFF. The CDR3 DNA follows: TGTGCCAGCAGCTTCGGACAGGTCCTCGGAGAGCTGTTTTTT.

CDR3 in amino acids: CATSDRGRNQETQYF. The DNA of the CDR3 is TGTGCCACCAGTGACCGCGGACGGAACCAAGAGACCCAGTACTTC. The chain uses TRBV24-1 and TRBJ2-5; D is unclear. Trimming pared 4 bases from V and 0 bases from J, leaving 11 bases between. The CDR3 is 15 amino acids. From germline, CDR1 is KGHDR and CDR2 SFDVKD.

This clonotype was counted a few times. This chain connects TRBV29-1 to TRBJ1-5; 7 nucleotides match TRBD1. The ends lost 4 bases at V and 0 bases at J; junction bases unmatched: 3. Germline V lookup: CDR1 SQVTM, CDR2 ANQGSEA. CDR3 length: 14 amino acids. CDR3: CSVGGQSSNQPQHF. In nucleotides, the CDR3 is TGCAGCGTTGGGGGACAGAGTAGCAATCAGCCCCAGCATTTT.

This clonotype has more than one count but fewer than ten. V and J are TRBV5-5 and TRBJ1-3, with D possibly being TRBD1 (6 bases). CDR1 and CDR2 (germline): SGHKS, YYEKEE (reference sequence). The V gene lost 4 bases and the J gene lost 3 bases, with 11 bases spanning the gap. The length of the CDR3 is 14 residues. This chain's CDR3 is CASSLPGVGNTIYF. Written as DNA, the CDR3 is TGTGCCAGCAGCCTACCAGGGGTTGGAAACACCATATATTTT.

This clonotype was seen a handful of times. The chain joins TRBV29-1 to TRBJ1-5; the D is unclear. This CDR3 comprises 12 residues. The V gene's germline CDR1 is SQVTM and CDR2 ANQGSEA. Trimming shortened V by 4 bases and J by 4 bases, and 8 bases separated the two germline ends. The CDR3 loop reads CSVGNLNQPQHF. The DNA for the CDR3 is TGCAGCGTTGGAAATCTTAATCAGCCCCAGCATTTT.

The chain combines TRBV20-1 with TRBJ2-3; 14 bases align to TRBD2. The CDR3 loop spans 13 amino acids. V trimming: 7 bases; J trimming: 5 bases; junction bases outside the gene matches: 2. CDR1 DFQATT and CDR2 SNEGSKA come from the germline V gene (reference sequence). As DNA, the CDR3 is TGCAGTGGCGGGACTAGCGGGAGAGATACGCAGTATTTT. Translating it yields CSGGTSGRDTQYF.

CDR3: CASKLAGAWETQYF. The DNA for the CDR3 is TGTGCCAGCAAGCTAGCAGGGGCCTGGGAGACCCAGTACTTC. V gene TRBV11-2 combines with J gene TRBJ2-5, with a weak D call TRBD1 (6 bases). CDR1 is SGHAT, CDR2 FQNNGV, per germline. The CDR3 is made up of 14 amino acids. V lost 7 bases and J lost 5, with 17 bases in between.

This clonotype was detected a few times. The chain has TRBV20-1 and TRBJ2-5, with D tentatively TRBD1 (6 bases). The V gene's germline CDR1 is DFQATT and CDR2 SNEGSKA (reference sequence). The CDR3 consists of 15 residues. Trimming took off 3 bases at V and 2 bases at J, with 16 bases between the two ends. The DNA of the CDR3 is TGCAGTGCTAGCCGCCCTCAGGGGTCGCAAGAGACCCAGTACTTC. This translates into CSASRPQGSQETQYF.

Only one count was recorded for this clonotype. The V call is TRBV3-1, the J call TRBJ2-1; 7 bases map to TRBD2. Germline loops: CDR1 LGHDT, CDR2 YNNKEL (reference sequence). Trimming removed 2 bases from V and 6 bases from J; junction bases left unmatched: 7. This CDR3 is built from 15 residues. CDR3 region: CASSQLREGRNEQFF. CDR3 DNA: TGTGCCAGCAGCCAATTGAGGGAGGGCCGCAATGAGCAGTTCTTC.

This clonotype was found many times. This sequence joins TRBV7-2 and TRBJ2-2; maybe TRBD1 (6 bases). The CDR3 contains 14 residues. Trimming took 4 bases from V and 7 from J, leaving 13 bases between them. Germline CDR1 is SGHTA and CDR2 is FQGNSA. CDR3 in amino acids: CASSYQGSDGELFF. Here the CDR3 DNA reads TGTGCCAGCAGCTACCAGGGGTCTGACGGGGAGCTGTTTTTT. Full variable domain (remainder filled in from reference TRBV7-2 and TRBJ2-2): GAGVSQSPSNKVTEKGKDVELRCDPISGHTALYWYRQSLGQGLEFLIYFQGNSAPDKSGLPSDRFSAERTGGSVSTLTIQRTQQEDSAVYLCASSYQGSDGELFFGEGSRLTVL.

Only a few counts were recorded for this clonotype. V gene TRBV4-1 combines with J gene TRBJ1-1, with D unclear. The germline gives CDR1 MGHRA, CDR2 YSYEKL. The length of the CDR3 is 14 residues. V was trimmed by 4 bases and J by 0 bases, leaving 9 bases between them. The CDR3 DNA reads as TGCGCCAGCAGCCGGAACGTCATGAACACTGAAGCTTTCTTT. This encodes CASSRNVMNTEAFF.